The subject of this entry is one T cell receptor (beta chain). Antigen specificity is unknown. The same CDR3 also results from other DNA sequences found in this sample. Deep level was the assay's run setting. In the study's own analysis: Junction-only immunoSEQ sequences carried no quality scores, so filtering differed. The table came from immunoSEQ multiplex PCR; TCRdb's copy has only in-frame clones and leaves some out. Clone size and the V and J calls come from that table; the DNA yielded D and trimming. The sample includes fewer than 2.5 million clones, more than 85% of them seen just once. J lost 3 bases, V lost 6 bases, and 4 bases had no gene match. Germline loops: CDR1 SQVTM, CDR2 ANQGSEA. The CDR3 contains 12 residues. The sample is drawn from a study of shared clonotypes between healthy human individuals. Overall study findings and caveats: The naive CD4 repertoires of several donors were compared, and 5% to 6.5% of clonotypes were shared.

The sequencing sample was made of naive CD4+ T cells from PBMCs. Documented subset: CD45RA+ positively selected. The sequence was collected from a young man in good health. Some clones in this sample may be carry-over from other donors' samples. The chain has TRBV29-1 and TRBJ2-5, with TRBD1 matching over 7 bases. The CDR3 bases are TGCAGCGTCCGACAGGGAGAAGAGACCCAGTACTTC. It is translated as CSVRQGEETQYF.